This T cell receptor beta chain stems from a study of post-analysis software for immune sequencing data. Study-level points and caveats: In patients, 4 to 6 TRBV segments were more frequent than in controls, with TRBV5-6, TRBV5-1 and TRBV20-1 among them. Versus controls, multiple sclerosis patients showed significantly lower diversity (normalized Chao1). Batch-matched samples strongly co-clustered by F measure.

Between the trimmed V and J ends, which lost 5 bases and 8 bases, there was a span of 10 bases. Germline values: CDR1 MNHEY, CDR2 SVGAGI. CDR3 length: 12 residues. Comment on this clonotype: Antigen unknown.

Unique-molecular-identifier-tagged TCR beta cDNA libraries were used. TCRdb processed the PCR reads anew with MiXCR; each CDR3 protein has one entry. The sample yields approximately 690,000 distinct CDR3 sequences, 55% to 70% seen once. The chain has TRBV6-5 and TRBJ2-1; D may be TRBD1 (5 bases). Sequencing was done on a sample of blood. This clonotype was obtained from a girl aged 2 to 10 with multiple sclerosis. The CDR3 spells CASSPRADEQFF. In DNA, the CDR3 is TGTGCCAGCAGTCCCAGGGCCGATGAGCAGTTCTTC.